Each of the 10 T cell receptor beta chains below was sequenced from the same sample in a study of post-analysis software for immune sequencing data. The study, taken as a whole, reports: Among 4 or 5 TRBV segments more frequent in patients than controls were TRBV5-6, TRBV5-1 and TRBV20-1.

Carried by the TCR beta cDNA libraries were unique molecular identifiers. TCRdb used MiXCR to reprocess the PCR reads, holding one entry per CDR3 protein. Among some 260,000 distinct CDR3 sequences listed, 36% were seen once. The antigens of these receptors remain unknown. Sequencing used blood. These receptors all stem from a girl between 10 and 17 years old with multiple sclerosis.

This chain uses TRBV10-3 with TRBJ2-4; 7 bases fit TRBD2. V gave up 3 bases and J gave up 1 base; unmatched junction bases: 3. CDR1 and CDR2 (germline): ENHRY, SYGVKD. This CDR3 is 15 amino acids long. This CDR3 is CAISDPGGAKNIQYF. The CDR3 coding sequence is TGTGCCATCAGTGATCCCGGGGGGGCCAAAAACATTCAGTACTTC.

The chain combines TRBV2 with TRBJ1-1; D is unclear. This CDR3 is 15 amino acids long. CDR1 is SNHLY and CDR2 is FYNNEI in the germline V gene. V lost 4 bases and J 5 bases, leaving 17 bases between the germline ends. The CDR3 protein is CASSVREAGITEAFF. The CDR3 DNA reads as TGTGCCAGCAGTGTGCGCGAGGCGGGGATAACTGAAGCTTTCTTT.

This clonotype was seen a handful of times. The genes are TRBV13 and TRBJ2-5; tentatively, D is TRBD2 (7 bases). The CDR3 has 15 residues. Germline V gene sequence: CDR1 PRHDT, CDR2 FYEKMQ (reference sequence). V lost 5 bases and J 11 bases, leaving 24 bases between the germline ends. This CDR3 is CASSRLGGASNEQYF. The CDR3 DNA follows: TGTGCCAGCAGCCGGCTAGGGGGGGCCAGCAATGAGCAGTACTTC.

This clonotype was seen a few times. V usage is TRBV7-3 and J usage is TRBJ1-1; D uncertain. Between the trimmed V and J ends, which lost 5 bases and 2 bases, there was a span of 12 bases. The CDR3 covers 14 residues. Germline CDR1 and CDR2: SGHTA and FQGTGA. This chain's CDR3 is CASSPGILNTEAFF. The CDR3 DNA is TGTGCCAGCAGCCCTGGAATCCTCAACACTGAAGCTTTCTTT.

This clonotype was counted ten times or more. The rearrangement uses TRBV14 and TRBJ2-3, with D uncertain. The V gene lost 1 base and the J gene lost 0 bases, with 20 bases spanning the gap. The CDR3 is made up of 19 amino acids. Germline CDR1 reads SGHDN; CDR2 reads FVKESK. In DNA form, the CDR3 reads TGTGCCAGCAGCCAAGCTACAACCCCCCTAACGCCCAGCACAGATACGCAGTATTTT. Translation gives CASSQATTPLTPSTDTQYF.

In the case of this clonotype: This may come from a read error, since a much larger clone is one base off. The V call is TRBV20-1, the J call TRBJ1-1; D uncertain. Germline V lookup: CDR1 DFQATT, CDR2 SNEGSKA (reference sequence). V was cut by 6 bases and J by 2 bases, with 13 bases left in between. The CDR3 spans 13 residues. CDR3 nucleotide sequence: TGCAGTGCCATCCTCACCAGAAACACTGAAGCTTTCTTT. The encoded protein is CSAILTRNTEAFF.

There are a few counts of this clonotype. The chain uses TRBV3-1 and TRBJ2-2; D is undetermined. The germline CDR1 and CDR2 sequences are LGHDT and YNNKEL (reference sequence). The length of the CDR3 is 16 residues. The ends were cut back, 3 bases at V and 0 bases at J, with 11 bases in the middle. Here the CDR3 DNA reads TGTGCCAGCAGCCAGGGCTTAAGCGCGAACACCGGGGAGCTGTTTTTT. Its translation: CASSQGLSANTGELFF.

This clonotype was seen at least ten times. V is TRBV14 and J is TRBJ2-7; a weak D match, TRBD1 (6 bases). Germline values: CDR1 SGHDN, CDR2 FVKESK. The germline V and J ends were trimmed by 4 bases and 9 bases, with 16 bases remaining between them. This CDR3 is 13 amino acids long. CDR3 nucleotides: TGTGCCAGCAGCCTGGAAGGGGGAATCGGGCAGTACTTC. The encoded protein is CASSLEGGIGQYF.

The gene calls are TRBV2 and TRBJ2-2; the D gene is possibly TRBD2 (5 bases). This CDR3 is built from 17 residues. CDR1 is SNHLY and CDR2 is FYNNEI in the germline V gene. Trimming removed 2 bases at V and 1 base at J, with 14 bases between. Here the CDR3 DNA reads TGTGCCAGCAGTGAAATCAGAGCGGTATTGAACACCGGGGAGCTGTTTTTT. Protein product: CASSEIRAVLNTGELFF.

The V and J genes are TRBV5-1 and TRBJ1-5, with a possible D match to TRBD1 (6 bases). This CDR3 has 13 residues. Germline V lookup: CDR1 SGHRS, CDR2 YFSETQ. Trimming took 4 bases from V and 4 from J, leaving 9 bases between them. The CDR3 protein is CASSPGQNQPQHF. Written as DNA, the CDR3 is TGCGCCAGCAGCCCCGGACAGAATCAGCCCCAGCATTTT.